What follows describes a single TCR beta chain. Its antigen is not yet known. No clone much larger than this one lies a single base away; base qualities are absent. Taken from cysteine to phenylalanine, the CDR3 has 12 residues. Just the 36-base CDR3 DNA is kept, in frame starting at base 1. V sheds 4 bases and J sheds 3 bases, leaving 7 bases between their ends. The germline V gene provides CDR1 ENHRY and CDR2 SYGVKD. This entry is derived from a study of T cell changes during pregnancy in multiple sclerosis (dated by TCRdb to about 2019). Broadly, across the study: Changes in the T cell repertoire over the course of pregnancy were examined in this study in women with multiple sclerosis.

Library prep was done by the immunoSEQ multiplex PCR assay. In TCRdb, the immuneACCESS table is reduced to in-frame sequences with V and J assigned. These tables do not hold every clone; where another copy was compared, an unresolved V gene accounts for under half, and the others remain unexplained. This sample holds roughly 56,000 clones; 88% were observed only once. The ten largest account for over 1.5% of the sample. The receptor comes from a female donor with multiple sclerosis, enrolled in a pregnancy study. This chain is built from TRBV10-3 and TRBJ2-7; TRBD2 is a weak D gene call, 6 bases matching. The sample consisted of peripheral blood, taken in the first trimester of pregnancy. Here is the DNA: TGTGCCATCAGTGTCGGGGGCTACGAGCAGTACTTC. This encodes CAISVGGYEQYF.